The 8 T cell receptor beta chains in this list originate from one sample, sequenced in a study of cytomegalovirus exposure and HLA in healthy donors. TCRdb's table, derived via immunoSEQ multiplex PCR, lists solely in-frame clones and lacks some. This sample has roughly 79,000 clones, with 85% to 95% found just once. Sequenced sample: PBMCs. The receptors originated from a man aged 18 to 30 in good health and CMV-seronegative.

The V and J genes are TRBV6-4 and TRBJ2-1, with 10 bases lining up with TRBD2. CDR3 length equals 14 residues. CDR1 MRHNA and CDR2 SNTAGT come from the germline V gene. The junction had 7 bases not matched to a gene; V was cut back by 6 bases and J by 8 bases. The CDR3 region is CASRGTSEADEQFF. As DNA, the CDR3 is TGTGCCAGCAGAGGGACTAGCGAGGCGGATGAGCAGTTCTTC.

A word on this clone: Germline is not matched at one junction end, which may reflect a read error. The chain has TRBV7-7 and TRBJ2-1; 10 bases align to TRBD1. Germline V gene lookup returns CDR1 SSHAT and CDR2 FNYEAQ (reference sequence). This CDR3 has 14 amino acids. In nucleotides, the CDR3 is TGTGCTAGCAGCTTAGGAGGGACAGGGGATGAGCAGTTCTTC. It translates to CASSLGGTGDEQFF.

The CDR3 DNA is TGTGCCAGCACCCAAAAGGGGGGACAGGGCGGCACCGGGGAGCTGTTTTTT. Its protein is CASTQKGGQGGTGELFF. The chain employs TRBV5-4 and TRBJ2-2, with 9 positions matching TRBD1. The CDR3 is 17 amino acids. Germline assignment: CDR1 SGHNT and CDR2 YYREEE (reference sequence). V lost 6 bases and J lost 4; bases outside the gene matches: 13.

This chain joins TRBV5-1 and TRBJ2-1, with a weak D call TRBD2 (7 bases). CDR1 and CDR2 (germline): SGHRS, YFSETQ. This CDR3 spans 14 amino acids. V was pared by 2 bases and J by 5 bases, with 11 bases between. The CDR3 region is CASSFRGAHNEQFF. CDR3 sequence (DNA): TGCGCCAGCAGCTTTCGGGGGGCCCACAATGAGCAGTTCTTC.

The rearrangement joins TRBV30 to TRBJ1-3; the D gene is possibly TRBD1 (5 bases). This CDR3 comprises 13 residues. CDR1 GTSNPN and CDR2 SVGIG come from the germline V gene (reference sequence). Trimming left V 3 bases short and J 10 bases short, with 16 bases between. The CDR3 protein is CAWSASTGRTIYF. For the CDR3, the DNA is TGTGCCTGGAGCGCTTCCACAGGCAGAACCATATATTTT.

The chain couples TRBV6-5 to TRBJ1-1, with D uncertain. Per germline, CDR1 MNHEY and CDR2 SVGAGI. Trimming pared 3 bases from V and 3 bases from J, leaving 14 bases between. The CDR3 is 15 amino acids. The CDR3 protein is CASSYSPRPDTEAFF. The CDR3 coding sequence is TGTGCCAGCAGTTATTCCCCCAGGCCGGACACTGAAGCTTTCTTT.

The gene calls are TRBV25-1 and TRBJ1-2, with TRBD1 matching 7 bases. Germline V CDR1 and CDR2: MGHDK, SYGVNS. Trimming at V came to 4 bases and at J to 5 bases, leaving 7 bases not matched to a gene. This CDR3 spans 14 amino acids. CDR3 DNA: TGTGCCAGCAGTGCCGACAGGGCAGATTATGGCTACACCTTC. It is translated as CASSADRADYGYTF.

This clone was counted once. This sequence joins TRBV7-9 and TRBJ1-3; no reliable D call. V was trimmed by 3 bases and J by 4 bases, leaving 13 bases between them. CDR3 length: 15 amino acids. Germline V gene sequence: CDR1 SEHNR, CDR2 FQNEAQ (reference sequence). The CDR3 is CASSFKEGWGNTIYF. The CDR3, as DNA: TGTGCCAGCAGCTTTAAAGAGGGCTGGGGAAACACCATATATTTT.